Listed here are 19 T cell receptor beta chains from one sample, sequenced in a study of Tregs in tolerant kidney transplant recipients. Sequencing used immunoSEQ multiplex PCR; TCRdb keeps in-frame clones, though not all of them. The data show about 120,000 clones, roughly nine tenths seen once. The sample comprised CD4+ T cells from blood. Every receptor here comes from a human donor in good health.

The chain employs TRBV6-1 and TRBJ1-3; D gene unclear. The CDR3 spans 12 residues. The germline CDR1 and CDR2 sequences are MNHNS and SASEGT. Trimming shortened V by 7 bases and J by 0 bases, and 4 bases separated the two germline ends. In DNA, the CDR3 is TGTGCCAGCACGGGCTCTGGAAACACCATATATTTT. Translation gives CASTGSGNTIYF.

V gene TRBV18 combines with J gene TRBJ2-5; the D gene is possibly TRBD2 (5 bases). V lost 3 bases, J lost 5 bases, and 13 bases lay in between. The CDR3 loop spans 14 amino acids. Germline assignment: CDR1 KGHSH and CDR2 LQKENI. CDR3 residues: CASSPEGSWETQYF. In nucleotides, the CDR3 is TGTGCCAGCTCACCCGAGGGCTCCTGGGAGACCCAGTACTTC.

The chain combines TRBV18 with TRBJ2-3, with 15 bases that match TRBD2. V lost 5 bases and J lost 6; bases outside the gene matches: 6. CDR3 size: 16 residues. Germline V gene sequence: CDR1 KGHSH, CDR2 LQKENI. CDR3 residues: CASSSGLAGGRDTQYF. The CDR3 DNA is TGTGCCAGCTCATCCGGACTAGCGGGGGGGCGCGATACGCAGTATTTT.

This clone has a single count. This sequence joins TRBV30 and TRBJ2-7; no firm D call. Germline lookup yields CDR1 GTSNPN and CDR2 SVGIG (reference sequence). This CDR3 region has 10 residues. Trimming removed 3 bases from V and 3 bases from J, with 3 bases in between. The CDR3 region has the DNA TGTGCCTGGAGGCGCTACGAGCAGTACTTC. Protein sequence: CAWRRYEQYF.

The V gene is TRBV5-1, the J gene TRBJ2-2; D is undetermined. Trimming stripped 1 base from V and 3 bases from J, with 4 bases between. CDR1 and CDR2 (germline): SGHRS, YFSETQ. The CDR3 sequence is 13 residues long. CDR3 loop: CASSLTDTGELFF. In DNA, the CDR3 is TGCGCCAGCAGCTTGACAGACACCGGGGAGCTGTTTTTT.

The chain has TRBV5-5 and TRBJ2-5; D is possibly TRBD1 (5 bases). V gave up 0 bases and J gave up 0 bases, with 15 bases separating them. The CDR3 is 17 amino acids. CDR1 is SGHKS and CDR2 is YYEKEE in the germline V gene (reference sequence). The CDR3 bases are TGTGCCAGCAGCTTGGCTCCCCGCAGGGCGAACCAAGAGACCCAGTACTTC. It translates to CASSLAPRRANQETQYF.

The rearrangement joins TRBV4-2 to TRBJ1-1, with D unclear. Germline loops: CDR1 LGHNA, CDR2 YNFKEQ. Trimming stripped 0 bases from V and 2 bases from J, with 10 bases between. CDR3 length equals 15 residues. The CDR3 bases are TGTGCCAGCAGCCAAGACCCCCATCCCAACACTGAAGCTTTCTTT. The encoded protein is CASSQDPHPNTEAFF.

This clone was detected once. The CDR3 coding sequence is TGCGCCAGCAGCTTGGAGGGACAGGGGACTGAAGCTTTCTTT. This encodes CASSLEGQGTEAFF. The chain recombines TRBV5-1 with TRBJ1-1; 10 nucleotides align to TRBD1. The V and J ends lost 0 bases and 5 bases, in that order; junction bases with no gene match: 1. This CDR3 has 14 residues. Germline V lookup: CDR1 SGHRS, CDR2 YFSETQ. Complete variable domain (other parts from reference TRBV5-1 and TRBJ1-1): KAGVTQTPRYLIKTRGQQVTLSCSPISGHRSVSWYQQTPGQGLQFLFEYFSETQRNKGNFPGRFSGRQFSNSRSEMNVSTLELGDSALYLCASSLEGQGTEAFFGQGTRLTVV.

The chain has TRBV29-1 and TRBJ2-4; D unclear. V dropped 4 bases and J dropped 2 bases, with 6 bases sitting between them. Germline V gene lookup returns CDR1 SQVTM and CDR2 ANQGSEA. This CDR3 region has 12 residues. CDR3 loop: CSVGLSKNIQYF. CDR3 bases: TGCAGCGTTGGGCTCTCCAAAAACATTCAGTACTTC.

The J gene is TRBJ1-5, the V gene TRBV19; TRBD1 aligns across 8 bases. The germline V gene encodes CDR1 LNHDA and CDR2 SQIVND (reference sequence). The CDR3 is made up of 15 amino acids. V was pared by 6 bases and J by 2 bases, with 6 bases of the junction left unmatched. CDR3 sequence: CASRPQTGGNQPQHF. The CDR3 DNA is TGTGCCAGTAGACCTCAGACAGGGGGCAATCAGCCCCAGCATTTT.

The chain links TRBV25-1 to TRBJ2-7, with D possibly TRBD1 on 6 matching bases. Germline V gene sequence: CDR1 MGHDK, CDR2 SYGVNS. The CDR3 sequence is 15 residues long. Trimming pared 6 bases from V and 3 bases from J, leaving 18 bases between. CDR3 bases: TGTGCCAGCAGCGCAACGGACAGTGAGGGCTACGAGCAGTACTTC. As protein: CASSATDSEGYEQYF.

The CDR3 nucleotides are TGTGCCAGCAGCCCCCGAGCGGAACGAGCGGGGGAGCAGTTCTTC. Protein product: CASSPRAERAGEQFF. This chain links TRBV5-4 with TRBJ2-1; 7 positions match TRBD2. The CDR3 is made up of 15 amino acids. Unmatched junction bases numbered 14, after V lost 4 bases and J lost 10 bases. In germline, CDR1 is SGHNT, CDR2 YYREEE (reference sequence).

The sample holds one count of this clone. V usage is TRBV6-1 and J usage is TRBJ1-2; D perhaps matches TRBD1 (6 bases). The V end lost 1 base, the J end lost 5 bases, and 20 bases lay between the germline ends. CDR3 size: 17 residues. Looked up from germline, CDR1 is MNHNS and CDR2 is SASEGT. CDR3 nucleotides: TGTGCCAGCAGTGAAGTAAGCGGGAGGACAGTAAAATATGGCTACACCTTC. Its translation: CASSEVSGRTVKYGYTF.

V and J are TRBV9 and TRBJ2-2; D tentatively reads TRBD1 or TRBD2 (5 bases each). Germline CDR1 is SGDLS and CDR2 is YYNGEE. Trimming took 4 bases from V and 1 from J, leaving 11 bases between them. The CDR3 spans 15 residues. The CDR3 nucleotides read TGTGCCAGCAGCCCACGGGGCGAGAACACCGGGGAGCTGTTTTTT. Encoded protein: CASSPRGENTGELFF.

The chain joins TRBV19 to TRBJ2-1, with unresolved D. The CDR3 has 13 residues. The germline gives CDR1 LNHDA, CDR2 SQIVND (reference sequence). With 0 bases removed from V and 5 bases from J, the gap between germline ends came to 5 bases. The DNA of the CDR3 is TGTGCCAGTAGTATAGATCGCGACAATGAGCAGTTCTTC. It translates to CASSIDRDNEQFF.

This clone showed up just once. The chain has TRBV5-1 and TRBJ2-1; D is possibly TRBD1 (5 bases). Trimming removed 0 bases from V and 5 bases from J, with 9 bases in between. Germline CDR1 is SGHRS and CDR2 is YFSETQ. The CDR3 loop spans 14 amino acids. The CDR3 here is CASSLAWTHNEQFF. DNA for the CDR3: TGCGCCAGCAGCTTGGCCTGGACACACAATGAGCAGTTCTTC.

The chain is built from TRBV5-4 and TRBJ1-5, with TRBD1 as a possible D gene (5 bases). Germline CDR1 SGHNT, CDR2 YYREEE (reference sequence). The V end was cut by 4 bases, the J end by 3 bases, with 14 bases between. CDR3 length equals 15 residues. CDR3 loop: CASSQGPKINQPQHF. The DNA of the CDR3 is TGTGCCAGCAGCCAGGGACCGAAAATCAATCAGCCCCAGCATTTT.

V is TRBV5-4 and J is TRBJ2-2; D perhaps matches TRBD2 (6 bases). This CDR3 contains 15 residues. Trimming shortened V by 4 bases and J by 2 bases, and 12 bases separated the two germline ends. CDR1 and CDR2 (germline): SGHNT, YYREEE (reference sequence). CDR3: CASSTATSNTGELFF. The CDR3 DNA reads TGTGCCAGCAGCACCGCCACTAGCAACACCGGGGAGCTGTTTTTT.

CDR3 coding DNA: TGTGCCAGCTCACGGACTAGCGGGAGTCCAGATACGCAGTATTTT. Translation: CASSRTSGSPDTQYF. The chain has TRBV18 and TRBJ2-3; 13 bases align to TRBD2. The J segment lost 4 bases and the V segment lost 4 bases, leaving 2 bases of the junction unmatched. CDR3 length equals 15 residues. Germline CDR1 and CDR2: KGHSH and LQKENI. Full variable domain (remainder filled in from reference TRBV18 and TRBJ2-3): NAGVMQNPRHLVRRRGQEARLRCSPMKGHSHVYWYRQLPEEGLKFMVYLQKENIIDESGMPKERFSAEFPKEGPSILRIQQVVRGDSAAYFCASSRTSGSPDTQYFGPGTRLTVL.